The present TCR beta chain was sequenced within a study of blood T cell repertoires in COVID-19 (dated by TCRdb to 2018 to 2021). Study-wide context: Collaborator samples came from the United States, Italy and Spain and covered acute and convalescent phases of COVID-19. The material from the prospective study consisted of cDNA or gDNA derived from T cells, B-cell-depleted T cells, or PBMCs. Subjects who had been exposed to COVID-19, were actively infected with it, or had recovered from it provided the deeply sampled blood TCRbeta repertoires that made up the dataset. The repertoires were made available in a free public database intended to serve as a resource for research on the immune response to SARS-CoV-2. Samples were obtained from the ongoing ImmuneRACE study (first 160 participants) and from 1,254 subjects provided by 6 global collaborators. The sample metadata nearly always contained a de-identified subject ID, COVID-19 status, age in years and sex. Where available, HLA class I and class II types were obtained from metadata supplied by the sample provider rather than from assay-based typing. What the study reported, not specific to this receptor: Clinical and demographic metadata were provided uncurated, with the amount varying by source and participant.

Concerning this clone itself: Its specific antigen is unknown. Base qualities are not at hand, and no much larger clone is one base apart.

From its cysteine to its phenylalanine, the CDR3 spans 13 amino acids. The kept DNA is CDR3 alone, 39 bases in frame from the first base. CDR1 and CDR2 were assigned from the germline V gene as MNHEY and SVGAGI. Trimming costs V 6 bases and J 7 bases, and their ends lie 13 bases apart. Collaborating institutions collected whole blood in K2EDTA tubes following their own protocols. For TCRbeta analysis, collaborators shipped samples as frozen whole blood, isolated PBMCs, or DNA extracted from either of those sample types. The immunoSEQ Assay, a bias-controlled multiplex PCR, was used to amplify TCRbeta CDR3 regions from genomic DNA. Per the source publication's procedure: Nucleated cell counts per sample were estimated from amplification of reference gene primers within the assay. To quantify the absolute abundance of each unique TCRbeta CDR3 rearrangement, sequence reads were collapsed and filtered. For each sample, productive Simpson clonality was calculated by taking the square root of Simpson's diversity index across productive rearrangements. The source is immuneACCESS, and TCRdb retained only in-frame sequences with V and J called. Part of the clones is not carried over; for the studies checked, unresolved V genes explain less than half of this, and the remainder is unexplained. That table supplies the V and J calls and clone size; D and trimming were determined from the DNA. Counted in this sample were 200,000 to 300,000 clones; 84% of them appeared once. Of the sample, more than 4% is held by the ten largest clones.

The chain couples TRBV6-5 to TRBJ1-5; matching of 5 bases hints at TRBD1 as the D gene. The specimen was peripheral blood. The receptor's source is a man between 50 and 59 years old with acute or convalescent COVID-19. The DNA sequence follows: TGTGCCAGCAGGGCAGGGTTTTTGCAGCCCCAGCATTTT. Its protein product is CASRAGFLQPQHF.